The clone carrying this TCR beta chain came up a few times. What it recognizes is unknown. The entry originates in a study of response to subunit inactivated influenza vaccine. Findings of the study overall: Authors suggested each seasonal flu vaccination may recruit only limited numbers of new T cells.

One entry per CDR3 protein, called by TCRdb with MiXCR from the RT-PCR reads. The data hold 550,000 to 800,000 distinct CDR3 sequences, with more than 15% observed a single time. The specimen comprised PBMCs from blood, sampled 12 days after vaccination. The TCR sequence derives from a man in his fifties or sixties who received an inactivated influenza vaccine.

The CDR3 DNA follows: TGCGCCAGCAGCCAAGATCGGGACTACTACGAGCAGTACTTC. This codes for CASSQDRDYYEQYF. V gene TRBV4-3 combines with J gene TRBJ2-7; 7 bases are a match to TRBD2. Germline V gene sequence: CDR1 LGHNA, CDR2 YSLEER. CDR3 length: 14 amino acids. J was trimmed by 3 bases and V by 0 bases; bases with no gene match: 2.